This T cell receptor beta chain was obtained from a study of control samples from healthy donors and cancer patients. Clones were read by immunoSEQ multiplex PCR, and TCRdb kept only the in-frame ones, dropping some. The sample includes 170,000 or so clones, approximately 94% of them seen just once. Sample: blood. This receptor was taken from a young woman in good health.

Here the CDR3 reads CASSLIGLAEETQYF. The CDR3 DNA sequence: TGTGCCAGCAGCTTAATTGGACTAGCGGAAGAGACCCAGTACTTC. The rearrangement links TRBV7-2 to TRBJ2-5; TRBD2 agrees at 10 bases. V lost 2 bases and J lost 3; bases outside the gene matches: 3. Germline V lookup: CDR1 SGHTA, CDR2 FQGNSA. This CDR3 has 15 residues.